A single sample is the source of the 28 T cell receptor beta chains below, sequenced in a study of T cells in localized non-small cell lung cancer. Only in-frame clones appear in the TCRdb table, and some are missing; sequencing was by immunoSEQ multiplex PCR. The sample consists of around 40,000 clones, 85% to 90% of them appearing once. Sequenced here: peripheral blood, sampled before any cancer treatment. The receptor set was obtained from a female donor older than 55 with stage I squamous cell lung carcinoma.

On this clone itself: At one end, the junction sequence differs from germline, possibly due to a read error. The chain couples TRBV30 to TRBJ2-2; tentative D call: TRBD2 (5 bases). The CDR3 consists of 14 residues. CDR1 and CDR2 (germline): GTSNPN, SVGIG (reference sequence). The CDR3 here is CAWSVRLEHRGAVF. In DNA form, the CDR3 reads TGTGCCTGGAGTGTACGCCTAGAACACCGGGGAGCTGTTTTT.

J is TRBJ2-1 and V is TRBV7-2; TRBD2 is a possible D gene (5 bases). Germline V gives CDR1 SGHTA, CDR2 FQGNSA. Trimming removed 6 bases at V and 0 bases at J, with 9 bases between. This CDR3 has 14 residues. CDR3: CASRVGSSYNEQFF. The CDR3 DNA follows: TGTGCCAGCAGAGTAGGGAGCTCCTACAATGAGCAGTTCTTC.

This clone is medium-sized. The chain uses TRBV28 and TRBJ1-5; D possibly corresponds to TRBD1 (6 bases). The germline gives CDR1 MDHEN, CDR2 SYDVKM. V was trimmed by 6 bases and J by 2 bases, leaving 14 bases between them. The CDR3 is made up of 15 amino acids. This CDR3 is CASSSQGGGNQPQHF. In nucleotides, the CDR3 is TGTGCCAGCAGCTCACAGGGAGGCGGCAATCAGCCCCAGCATTTT.

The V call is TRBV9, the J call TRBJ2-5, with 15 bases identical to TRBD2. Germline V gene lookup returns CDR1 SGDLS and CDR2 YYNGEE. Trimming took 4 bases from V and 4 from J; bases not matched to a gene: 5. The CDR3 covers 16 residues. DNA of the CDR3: TGTGCCAGCAGCCCTGGACTAGCGGGAGGGAGAGAGACCCAGTACTTC. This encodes CASSPGLAGGRETQYF.

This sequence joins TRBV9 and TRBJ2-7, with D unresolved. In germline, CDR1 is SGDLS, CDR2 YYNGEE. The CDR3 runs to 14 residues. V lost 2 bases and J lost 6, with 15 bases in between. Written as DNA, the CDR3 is TGTGCCAGCAGCGTTAGCCAGCAGTCAGCCGAGCAGTACTTC. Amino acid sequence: CASSVSQQSAEQYF.

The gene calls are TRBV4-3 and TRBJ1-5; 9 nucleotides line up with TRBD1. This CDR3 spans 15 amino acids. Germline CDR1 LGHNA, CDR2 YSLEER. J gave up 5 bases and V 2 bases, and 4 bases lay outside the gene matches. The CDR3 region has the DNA TGCGCCAGCAGCCAAAGGACAGGGGACGATCAGCCCCAGCATTTT. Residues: CASSQRTGDDQPQHF.

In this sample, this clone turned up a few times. The CDR3 DNA follows: TGTGCCAGCAGCTTAGTAGAGCCTGGGGGTGAGCAGTTCTTC. It is translated as CASSLVEPGGEQFF. This chain connects TRBV11-2 to TRBJ2-1; either TRBD1 or TRBD2 may fit D (5 bases each). The V end was cut by 1 base, the J end by 9 bases, with 13 bases between. Looked up from germline, CDR1 is SGHAT and CDR2 is FQNNGV. The CDR3 totals 14 residues.

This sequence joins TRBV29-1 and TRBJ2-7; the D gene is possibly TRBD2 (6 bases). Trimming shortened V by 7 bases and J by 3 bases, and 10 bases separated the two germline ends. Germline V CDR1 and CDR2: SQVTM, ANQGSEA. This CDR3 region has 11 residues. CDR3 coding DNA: TGCAGCGCGAGGAGGGACTACGAGCAGTACTTC. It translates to CSARRDYEQYF.

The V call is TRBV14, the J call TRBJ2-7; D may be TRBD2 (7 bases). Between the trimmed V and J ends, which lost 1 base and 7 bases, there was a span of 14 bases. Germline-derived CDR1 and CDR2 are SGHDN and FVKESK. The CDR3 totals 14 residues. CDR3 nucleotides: TGTGCCAGCAGCCAAGGTGGGGGGGCGCGTGAGCAGTACTTC. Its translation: CASSQGGGAREQYF.

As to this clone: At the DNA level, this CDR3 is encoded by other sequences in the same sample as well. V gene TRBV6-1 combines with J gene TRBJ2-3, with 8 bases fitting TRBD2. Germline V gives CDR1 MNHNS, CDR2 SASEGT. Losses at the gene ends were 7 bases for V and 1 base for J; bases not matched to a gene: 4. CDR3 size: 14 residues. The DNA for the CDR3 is TGTGCCAGCACCTTGACTAGCGGCACAGATACGCAGTATTTT. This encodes CASTLTSGTDTQYF.

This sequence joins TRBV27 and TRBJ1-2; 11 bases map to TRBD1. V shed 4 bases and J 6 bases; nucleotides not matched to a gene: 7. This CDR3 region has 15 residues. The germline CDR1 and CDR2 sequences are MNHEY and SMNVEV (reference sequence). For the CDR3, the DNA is TGTGCCAGCAGTTACCTAGGGACAGGGGGTCATGGCTACACCTTC. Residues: CASSYLGTGGHGYTF.

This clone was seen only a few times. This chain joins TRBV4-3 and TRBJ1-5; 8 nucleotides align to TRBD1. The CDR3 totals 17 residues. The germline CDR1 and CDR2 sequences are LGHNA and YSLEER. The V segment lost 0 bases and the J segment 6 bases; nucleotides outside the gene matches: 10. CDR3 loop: CASSQDRMTGTGQPQHF. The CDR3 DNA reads TGCGCCAGCAGCCAAGATCGTATGACAGGGACAGGTCAGCCCCAGCATTTT.

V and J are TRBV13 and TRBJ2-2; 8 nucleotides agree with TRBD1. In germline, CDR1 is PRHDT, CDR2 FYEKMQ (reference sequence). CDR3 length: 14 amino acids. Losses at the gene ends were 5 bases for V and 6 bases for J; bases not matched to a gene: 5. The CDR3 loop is CASSLGQGPGELFF. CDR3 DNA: TGTGCCAGCAGCCTTGGACAGGGCCCCGGGGAGCTGTTTTTT.

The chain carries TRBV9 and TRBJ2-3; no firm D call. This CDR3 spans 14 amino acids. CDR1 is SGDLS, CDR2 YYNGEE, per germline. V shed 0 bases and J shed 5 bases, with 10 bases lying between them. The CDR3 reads CASSVVMGGDTQYF. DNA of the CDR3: TGTGCCAGCAGCGTAGTTATGGGTGGAGATACGCAGTATTTT.

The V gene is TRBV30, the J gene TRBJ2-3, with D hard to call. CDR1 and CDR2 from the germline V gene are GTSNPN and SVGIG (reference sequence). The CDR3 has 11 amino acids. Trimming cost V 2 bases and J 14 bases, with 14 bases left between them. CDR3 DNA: TGTGCCTGGAGTCCGGCTCTCTTATCGTATTTT. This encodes CAWSPALLSYF.

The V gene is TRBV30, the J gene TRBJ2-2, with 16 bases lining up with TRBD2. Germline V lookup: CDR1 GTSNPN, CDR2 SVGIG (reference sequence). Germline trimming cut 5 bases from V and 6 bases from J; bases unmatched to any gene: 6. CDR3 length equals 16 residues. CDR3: CAWEPGTSGRAGELFF. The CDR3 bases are TGTGCCTGGGAACCCGGGACTAGCGGGAGGGCCGGGGAGCTGTTTTTT.

DNA for the CDR3: TGTGCCAGCAGCTTAGAGGCGGGCGACACTGAAGCTTTCTTT. Encoded protein: CASSLEAGDTEAFF. V and J are TRBV13 and TRBJ1-1; the D is unclear. The length of the CDR3 is 14 residues. Looked up from germline, CDR1 is PRHDT and CDR2 is FYEKMQ (reference sequence). With 1 base removed from V and 3 bases from J, the gap between germline ends came to 9 bases.

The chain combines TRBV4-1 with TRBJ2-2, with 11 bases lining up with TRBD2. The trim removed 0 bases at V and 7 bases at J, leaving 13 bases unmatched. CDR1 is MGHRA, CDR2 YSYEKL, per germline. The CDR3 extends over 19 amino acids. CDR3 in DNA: TGCGCCAGCAGCCAAGATTCCCTCACTAGCGGGAGTTGGGTCGGGGAGCTGTTTTTT. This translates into CASSQDSLTSGSWVGELFF.

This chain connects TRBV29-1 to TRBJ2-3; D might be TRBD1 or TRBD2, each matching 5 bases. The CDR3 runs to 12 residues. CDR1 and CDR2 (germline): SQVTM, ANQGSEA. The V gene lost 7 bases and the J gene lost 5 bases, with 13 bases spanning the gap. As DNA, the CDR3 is TGCAGCGGTGAGACTGGGGGAGATACGCAGTATTTT. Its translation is CSGETGGDTQYF.

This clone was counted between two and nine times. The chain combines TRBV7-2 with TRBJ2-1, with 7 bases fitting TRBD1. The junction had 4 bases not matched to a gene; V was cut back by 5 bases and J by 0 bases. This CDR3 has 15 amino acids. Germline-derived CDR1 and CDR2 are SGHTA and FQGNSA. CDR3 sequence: CASSADRASYNEQFF. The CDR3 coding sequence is TGTGCCAGCAGCGCAGACAGGGCCTCCTACAATGAGCAGTTCTTC.

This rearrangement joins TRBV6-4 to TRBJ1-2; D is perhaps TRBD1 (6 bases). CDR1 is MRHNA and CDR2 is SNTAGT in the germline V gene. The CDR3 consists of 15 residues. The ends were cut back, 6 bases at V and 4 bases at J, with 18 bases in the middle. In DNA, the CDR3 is TGTGCCAGCAGACCCGGGGCGACAGGCACCTATGGCTACACCTTC. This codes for CASRPGATGTYGYTF.

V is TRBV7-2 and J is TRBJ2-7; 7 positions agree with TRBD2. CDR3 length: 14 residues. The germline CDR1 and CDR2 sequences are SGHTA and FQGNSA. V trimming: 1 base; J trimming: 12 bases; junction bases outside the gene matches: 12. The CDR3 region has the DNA TGTGCCAGCAGCTTAGGGGATGGCGGGAGATCGCCGTACTTC. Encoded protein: CASSLGDGGRSPYF.

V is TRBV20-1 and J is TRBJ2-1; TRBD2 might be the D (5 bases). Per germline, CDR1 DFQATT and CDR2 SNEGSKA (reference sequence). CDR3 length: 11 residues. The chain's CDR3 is CERAWVPEQFF. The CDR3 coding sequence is TGCGAGAGGGCCTGGGTCCCTGAGCAGTTCTTC.

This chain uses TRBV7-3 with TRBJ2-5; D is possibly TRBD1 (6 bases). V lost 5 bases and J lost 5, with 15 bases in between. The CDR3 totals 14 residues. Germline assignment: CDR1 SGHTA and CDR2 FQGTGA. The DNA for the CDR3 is TGTGCCAGCAGCCCGCAACAGGGTGTGGAGACCCAGTACTTC. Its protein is CASSPQQGVETQYF.

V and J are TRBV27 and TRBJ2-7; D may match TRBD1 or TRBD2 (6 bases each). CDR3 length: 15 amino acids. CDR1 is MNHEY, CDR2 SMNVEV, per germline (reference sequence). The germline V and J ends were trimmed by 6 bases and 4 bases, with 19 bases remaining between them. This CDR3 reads CASRPLGGSQYEQYF. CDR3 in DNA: TGTGCCAGCAGACCCCTAGGGGGGAGTCAGTACGAGCAGTACTTC.

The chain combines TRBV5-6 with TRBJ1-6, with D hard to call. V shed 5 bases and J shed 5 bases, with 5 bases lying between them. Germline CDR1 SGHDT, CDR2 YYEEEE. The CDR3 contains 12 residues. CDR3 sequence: CASRLNNSPLHF. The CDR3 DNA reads TGTGCCAGCAGACTAAATAATTCACCCCTCCACTTT. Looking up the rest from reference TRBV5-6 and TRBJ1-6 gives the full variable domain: DAGVTQSPTHLIKTRGQQVTLRCSPKSGHDTVSWYQQALGQGPQFIFQYYEEEERQRGNFPDRFSGHQFPNYSSELNVNALLLGDSALYLCASRLNNSPLHFGNGTRLTVT.

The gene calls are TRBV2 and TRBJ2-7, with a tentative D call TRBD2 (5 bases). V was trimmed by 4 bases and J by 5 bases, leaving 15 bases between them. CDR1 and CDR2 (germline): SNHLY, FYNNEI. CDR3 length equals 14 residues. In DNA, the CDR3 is TGTGCCAGCAGTGTTGGAGGTATAATAAACGAGCAGTACTTC. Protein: CASSVGGIINEQYF.

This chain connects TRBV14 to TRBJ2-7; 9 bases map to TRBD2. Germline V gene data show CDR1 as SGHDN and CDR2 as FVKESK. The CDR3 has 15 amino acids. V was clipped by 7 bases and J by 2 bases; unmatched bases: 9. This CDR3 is CASTYGERGAYEQYF. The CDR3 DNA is TGTGCCAGCACATATGGGGAGCGGGGGGCCTACGAGCAGTACTTC.